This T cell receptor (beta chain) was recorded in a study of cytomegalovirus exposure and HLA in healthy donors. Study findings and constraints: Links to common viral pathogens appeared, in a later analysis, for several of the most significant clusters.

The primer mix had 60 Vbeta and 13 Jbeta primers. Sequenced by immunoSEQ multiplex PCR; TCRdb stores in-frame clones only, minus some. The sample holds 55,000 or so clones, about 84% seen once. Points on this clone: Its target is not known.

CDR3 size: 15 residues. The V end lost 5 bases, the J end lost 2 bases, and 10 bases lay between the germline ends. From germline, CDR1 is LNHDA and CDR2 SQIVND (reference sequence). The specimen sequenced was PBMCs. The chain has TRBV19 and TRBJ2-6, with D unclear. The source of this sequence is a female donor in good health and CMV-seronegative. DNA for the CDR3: TGTGCCAGTAGTTCCCTCCGTACTGGGGCCAACGTCCTGACTTTC. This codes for CASSSLRTGANVLTF.